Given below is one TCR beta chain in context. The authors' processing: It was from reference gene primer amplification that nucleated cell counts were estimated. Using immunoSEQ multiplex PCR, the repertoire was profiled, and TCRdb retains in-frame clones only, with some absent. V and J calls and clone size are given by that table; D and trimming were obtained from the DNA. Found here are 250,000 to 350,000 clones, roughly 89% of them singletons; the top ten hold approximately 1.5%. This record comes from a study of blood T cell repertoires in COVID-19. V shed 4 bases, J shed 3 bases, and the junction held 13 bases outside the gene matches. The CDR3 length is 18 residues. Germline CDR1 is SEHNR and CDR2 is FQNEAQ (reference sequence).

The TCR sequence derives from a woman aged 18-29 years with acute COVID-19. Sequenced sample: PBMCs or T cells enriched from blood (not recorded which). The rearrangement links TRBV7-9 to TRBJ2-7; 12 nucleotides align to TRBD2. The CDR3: CASSSPVLRTSGNYEQYF. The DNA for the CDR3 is TGTGCCAGCAGCTCCCCGGTGCTACGGACTAGCGGGAACTACGAGCAGTACTTC.